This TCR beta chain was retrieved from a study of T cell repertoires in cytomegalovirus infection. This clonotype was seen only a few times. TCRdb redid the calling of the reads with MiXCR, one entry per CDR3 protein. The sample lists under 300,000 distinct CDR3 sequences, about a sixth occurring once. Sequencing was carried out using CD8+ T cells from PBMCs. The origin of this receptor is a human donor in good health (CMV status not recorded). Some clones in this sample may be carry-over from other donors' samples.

In DNA, the CDR3 is TGTGCCAGCAGCCGATCCGCGGGGTTGAACACTGAAGCTTTCTTT. Protein: CASSRSAGLNTEAFF. The V and J genes are TRBV14 and TRBJ1-1; D gene ambiguous. Germline CDR1 SGHDN, CDR2 FVKESK. V was shortened by 4 bases and J by 0 bases, with 12 bases between the two germline ends. The CDR3 contains 15 residues.